The clone carrying this T cell receptor beta chain was detected many times. Its antigen is still unknown. Template material for amplifying TCR beta CDR3 regions consisted of RNA transcripts. The HTBI primer set drove a first-round RT-PCR of the TCR CDR3. MiXCR, run by TCRdb on the multiplex PCR reads, gives a single entry per CDR3 protein. The top ten hold around 20% of the sample, which has 550,000 to 600,000 distinct CDR3 sequences, around 45% seen once. This sample was included in a study of T cells in Graves' hyperthyroidism and ophthalmopathy. Study-wide results and limits: By a 13 V-J model, ophthalmopathy was set apart from stable hyperthyroidism.

This CDR3 region has 13 residues. Germline CDR1 MNHNY, CDR2 SVGAGI (reference sequence). V lost 7 bases to trimming and J lost 0 bases, with 7 bases between them. Sequencing was carried out using peripheral blood or thyroid tissue (not recorded which). The rearrangement joins TRBV6-6 to TRBJ1-5, with D unresolved. This clonotype originated in an adult woman with Graves' disease, either hyperthyroidism or ophthalmopathy (not recorded which). The CDR3 DNA sequence: TGTGCCAGCACACGGGGTAGCAATCAGCCCCAGCATTTT. It encodes CASTRGSNQPQHF.